This TCR beta chain is from a study of shared clonotypes between healthy human individuals. Germline V gene lookup returns CDR1 SSHAT and CDR2 FNYEAQ (reference sequence). CDR3 length: 13 residues. Trimming took off 5 bases at V and 1 base at J, with 8 bases between the two ends. The study ran the assay at deep level. Sequencing was performed with immunoSEQ multiplex PCR; in TCRdb, only in-frame clones are kept and a portion is missing. The sample gives some 800,000 clones, 80% to 95% of which show up once; around 24% is in the top ten. Naive CD8 cells were CD45RO-negative, positively selected for CCR7, excluding terminally differentiated effector memory CD45RA+ cells.

This clonotype was sampled from a man aged 30 to 39 in good health. The chain recombines TRBV7-7 with TRBJ2-5, with D possibly matching TRBD1 (5 bases). The specimen sequenced was naive CD8+ T cells sorted from blood. The CDR3, as DNA: TGTGCCAGCAGCATGGACACCCAAGAGACCCAGTACTTC. Translated: CASSMDTQETQYF. Filled out from reference TRBV7-7 and TRBJ2-5, the complete variable domain reads GAGVSQSPRYKVTKRGQDVTLRCDPISSHATLYWYQQALGQGPEFLTYFNYEAQPDKSGLPSDRFSAERPEGSISTLTIQRTEQRDSAMYRCASSMDTQETQYFGPGTRLLVL.